The clone carrying this T cell receptor (beta chain) has ten or more counts. As yet, its antigen is unknown. This entry comes from a study of neurological immune-mediated disorders. Germline trimming cut 3 bases from V and 5 bases from J; bases unmatched to any gene: 5. The CDR3 loop spans 15 amino acids. Germline CDR1 MGHRA, CDR2 YSYEKL. With 10-nucleotide random UMIs included, cDNA was synthesized by 5'RACE. One entry per CDR3 protein, called by TCRdb with MiXCR from the 5' RACE reads. Among roughly 74,000 distinct CDR3 sequences listed, 4% to 6% were seen once. Unsorted libraries were prepared from 2 million PBMCs held at -80 C. Notes on the study in general: The multiple sclerosis repertoire cluster had no association with any clinical or MRI feature. Multiple sclerosis was found to have the least TCR clonal expansion, below healthy controls, and HTLV-1-associated myelopathy the most.

The sequence was obtained from a man younger than 35 with multiple sclerosis. The specimen sequenced was PBMCs. The chain combines TRBV4-1 with TRBJ2-1; 9 bases match TRBD2. The CDR3 loop is CASSQRLAVDNEQFF. In nucleotides, the CDR3 is TGCGCCAGCAGCCAGAGACTAGCGGTCGACAATGAGCAGTTCTTC.